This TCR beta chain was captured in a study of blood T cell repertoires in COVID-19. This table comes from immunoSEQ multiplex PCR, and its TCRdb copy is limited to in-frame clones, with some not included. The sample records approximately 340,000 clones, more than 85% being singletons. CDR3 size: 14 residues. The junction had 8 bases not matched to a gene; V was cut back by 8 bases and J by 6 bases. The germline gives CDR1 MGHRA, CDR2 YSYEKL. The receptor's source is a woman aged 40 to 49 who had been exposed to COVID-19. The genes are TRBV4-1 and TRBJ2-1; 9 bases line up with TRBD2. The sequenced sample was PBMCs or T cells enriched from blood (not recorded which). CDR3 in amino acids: CASSGSSGTNEQFF. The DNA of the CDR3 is TGCGCCAGCTCCGGGTCTAGCGGGACCAATGAGCAGTTCTTC.